This T cell receptor (beta chain) is from a study of blood T cell repertoires in COVID-19. On the study more broadly: Donors in the United States, Italy and Spain gave samples during acute or convalescent COVID-19. In each case, the material was cDNA or gDNA derived from T cells, B-cell-depleted T cells, or PBMCs.

As handled by the study authors: Reference gene primer amplification gave estimated nucleated cell counts. Produced via immunoSEQ multiplex PCR; TCRdb's table is partial and in-frame only. For V, J and clone size, that table is used; D and trimming come from the DNA. The repertoire includes 130,000 to 150,000 clones, 76% of them detected once, and about 3.9% sits in the top ten. The clonotype originates from a man aged 55-75 years with acute or convalescent COVID-19. The sequenced sample consisted of peripheral blood.

Here the CDR3 DNA reads TGTGCCAGCAGCGCGGGGTTTTTGGGCCTAGATGAAAAACTGTTTTTT. Encoded protein: CASSAGFLGLDEKLFF. The chain joins TRBV9 to TRBJ1-4, with no clear D. CDR1 and CDR2 from the germline V gene are SGDLS and YYNGEE. The CDR3 consists of 16 residues. The ends were cut back, 3 bases at V and 6 bases at J, with 18 bases in the middle.